These 18 T cell receptor beta chains were all obtained from the same sample, sequenced in a study of T cell changes during pregnancy in multiple sclerosis. TCRdb's copy holds only in-frame clones and misses some; the assay was immunoSEQ multiplex PCR. This sample has some 39,000 clones, with around nine tenths found just once. The specimen comprised CD4+ T cells from peripheral blood mononuclear cells, sampled in the third trimester of pregnancy. Source of these receptors: a female donor in good health, enrolled as a control in a pregnancy study.

The chain couples TRBV9 to TRBJ2-5, with 7 bases that match TRBD1. CDR1 is SGDLS and CDR2 is YYNGEE in the germline V gene. The CDR3 sequence is 14 residues long. The trim removed 1 base at V and 2 bases at J, leaving 2 bases unmatched. The CDR3 bases are TGTGCCAGCAGCGTATCACAGGGGCAAGAGACCCAGTACTTC. Translation: CASSVSQGQETQYF.

This chain joins TRBV5-1 and TRBJ2-7; D possibly corresponds to TRBD1 (6 bases). Deletions cut 4 bases from V and 3 bases from J, with 14 bases between. This CDR3 is built from 14 residues. The germline V gene has CDR1 SGHRS and CDR2 YFSETQ. The CDR3 region has the DNA TGCGCCAGCAGCAGCAACCCACAGGGCTACGAGCAGTACTTC. It translates to CASSSNPQGYEQYF.

V is TRBV11-2 and J is TRBJ2-7; 10 positions agree with TRBD2. The CDR3 runs 15 residues. Unmatched junction bases numbered 14, after V lost 3 bases and J lost 12 bases. Looked up from germline, CDR1 is SGHAT and CDR2 is FQNNGV. The CDR3 coding sequence is TGTGCCAGCAGCTTCTTGAGCGGGAGGGCCCTACTTCGGTACTTC. Its translation is CASSFLSGRALLRYF.

The genes are TRBV5-1 and TRBJ2-7; 7 bases agree with TRBD1. The CDR3 extends over 16 amino acids. The junction had 13 bases not matched to a gene; V was cut back by 4 bases and J by 3 bases. CDR1 SGHRS and CDR2 YFSETQ come from the germline V gene. The CDR3 here is CASSQRTGLELYEQYF. CDR3 coding DNA: TGCGCCAGCAGCCAGAGGACAGGACTTGAACTCTACGAGCAGTACTTC.

This chain joins TRBV6-5 and TRBJ2-7, with 15 nucleotides matching TRBD2. The CDR3 spans 16 residues. With V trimmed by 2 bases and J by 6 bases, 5 bases remained unmatched. Germline assignment: CDR1 MNHEY and CDR2 SVGAGI. In DNA form, the CDR3 reads TGTGCCAGCAGTTACACCGGGACTAGCGGGAGGAGCGAGCAGTACTTC. Its translation: CASSYTGTSGRSEQYF.

The V gene is TRBV5-1, the J gene TRBJ2-3, with D possibly TRBD1 on 5 matching bases. From germline, CDR1 is SGHRS and CDR2 YFSETQ. Trimming cost V 4 bases and J 2 bases, with 11 bases left between them. The CDR3 extends over 14 amino acids. CDR3 bases: TGCGCCAGCAGCCCCCAGACAGACACAGATACGCAGTATTTT. This encodes CASSPQTDTDTQYF.

This chain connects TRBV15 to TRBJ2-1, with 9 bases identical to TRBD2. The CDR3 is made up of 19 amino acids. The germline V gene has CDR1 LNHNV and CDR2 YYDKDF (reference sequence). Trimming cost V 0 bases and J 2 bases; bases outside gene matches: 11. CDR3 in DNA: TGTGCCACCAGCAGAGATTATGGTAGCGGGAGTGGTACCTACAATGAGCAGTTCTTC. Its translation: CATSRDYGSGSGTYNEQFF. The full variable domain, with the rest looked up from reference TRBV15 and TRBJ2-1, is DAMVIQNPRYQVTQFGKPVTLSCSQTLNHNVMYWYQQKSSQAPKLLFHYYDKDFNNEADTPDNFQSRRPNTSFCFLDIRSPGLGDTAMYLCATSRDYGSGSGTYNEQFFGPGTRLTVL.

CDR3 protein: CASSIGGRRTGELFF. The CDR3 DNA is TGTGCCAGCAGCATCGGGGGGCGGAGGACCGGGGAGCTGTTTTTT. The chain has TRBV6-6 and TRBJ2-2; D perhaps matches TRBD2 (7 bases). Trimming took 6 bases from V and 5 from J, leaving 16 bases between them. CDR3 size: 15 residues. Germline CDR1 and CDR2: MNHNY and SVGAGI (reference sequence).

The chain recombines TRBV5-4 with TRBJ2-1, with no clear D. Trimming took 3 bases from V and 2 from J, leaving 12 bases between them. Germline CDR1 SGHNT, CDR2 YYREEE (reference sequence). The CDR3 is made up of 15 amino acids. CDR3 amino acids: CASSYPDKPYNEQFF. The CDR3 DNA is TGTGCCAGCAGCTACCCCGACAAGCCCTACAATGAGCAGTTCTTC.

The rearrangement uses TRBV7-2 and TRBJ2-2, with 9 nucleotides matching TRBD2. This CDR3 has 15 residues. Germline trimming cut 6 bases from V and 0 bases from J; bases unmatched to any gene: 2. Germline CDR1 SGHTA, CDR2 FQGNSA. This chain's CDR3 is CASRVAGANTGELFF. In nucleotides, the CDR3 is TGTGCCAGCAGGGTAGCGGGGGCGAACACCGGGGAGCTGTTTTTT.

This clone was recorded once. The chain links TRBV7-3 to TRBJ2-1, with D maybe TRBD2 (5 bases). CDR1 and CDR2 from the germline V gene are SGHTA and FQGTGA. The V end lost 1 base, the J end lost 10 bases, and 11 bases lay between the germline ends. The CDR3 covers 13 residues. CDR3 DNA sequence: TGTGCCAGCAGCTTAATGCTGAAGCGGGAGCAGTTCTTC. It codes for CASSLMLKREQFF.

This chain joins TRBV5-6 and TRBJ2-5, with D tentatively TRBD2 (7 bases). From germline, CDR1 is SGHDT and CDR2 YYEEEE. V was trimmed by 0 bases and J by 5 bases, leaving 17 bases between them. The CDR3 totals 16 residues. DNA of the CDR3: TGTGCCAGCAGCTTGGTCACGGGGGGCATACGGGAGACCCAGTACTTC. The encoded protein is CASSLVTGGIRETQYF.

V gene TRBV20-1 combines with J gene TRBJ1-1, with D perhaps matching TRBD1 (5 bases). Germline CDR1 is DFQATT and CDR2 is SNEGSKA (reference sequence). The CDR3 contains 10 residues. The V gene lost 3 bases and the J gene lost 11 bases, with 10 bases spanning the gap. CDR3 amino acids: CSARQGRAFF. For the CDR3, the DNA is TGCAGTGCTAGGCAGGGCCGGGCTTTCTTT.

The chain uses TRBV6-1 and TRBJ2-1; tentative D call: TRBD2 (6 bases). Trimming stripped 4 bases from V and 5 bases from J, with 15 bases between. CDR1 and CDR2 (germline): MNHNS, SASEGT. This CDR3 has 15 residues. The CDR3 coding sequence is TGTGCCAGCAGTGGAGTAGAGTGGGGGGACAATGAGCAGTTCTTC. It specifies CASSGVEWGDNEQFF.

The V and J genes are TRBV12-2 and TRBJ1-6; the table gives TRBD1 as D, unverified against the DNA. TRBV12-2 represents a pseudogene. The CDR3 runs 15 residues. This chain's CDR3 is CASRRPGTEDSPLHF. The CDR3, as DNA: TGTGCAAGTCGCCGCCCCGGGACAGAAGATTCACCCCTCCACTTT.

The chain recombines TRBV4-1 with TRBJ1-3; 7 bases map to TRBD1. Germline V lookup: CDR1 MGHRA, CDR2 YSYEKL. The CDR3 covers 16 residues. V trimming: 2 bases; J trimming: 3 bases; junction bases outside the gene matches: 7. The CDR3 DNA follows: TGCGCCAGCAGCCAACCTTTAGGACAGGTTGGAAACACCATATATTTT. Translated, it gives CASSQPLGQVGNTIYF.

The chain links TRBV6-5 to TRBJ1-2; 9 bases agree with TRBD1. The V segment lost 5 bases and the J segment 5 bases; nucleotides outside the gene matches: 3. CDR3 length: 13 residues. From germline, CDR1 is MNHEY and CDR2 SVGAGI. The chain's CDR3 is CASSHGQGYGYTF. The CDR3 DNA follows: TGTGCCAGCAGTCACGGACAGGGGTATGGCTACACCTTC.

The genes are TRBV19 and TRBJ2-7, with 9 bases that match TRBD2. Germline V gives CDR1 LNHDA, CDR2 SQIVND (reference sequence). With V trimmed by 6 bases and J by 6 bases, 12 bases remained unmatched. This CDR3 spans 15 amino acids. CDR3 amino acids: CASRSVAGVISEQYF. The CDR3 DNA follows: TGTGCCAGTAGGAGCGTAGCGGGAGTTATCTCCGAGCAGTACTTC.